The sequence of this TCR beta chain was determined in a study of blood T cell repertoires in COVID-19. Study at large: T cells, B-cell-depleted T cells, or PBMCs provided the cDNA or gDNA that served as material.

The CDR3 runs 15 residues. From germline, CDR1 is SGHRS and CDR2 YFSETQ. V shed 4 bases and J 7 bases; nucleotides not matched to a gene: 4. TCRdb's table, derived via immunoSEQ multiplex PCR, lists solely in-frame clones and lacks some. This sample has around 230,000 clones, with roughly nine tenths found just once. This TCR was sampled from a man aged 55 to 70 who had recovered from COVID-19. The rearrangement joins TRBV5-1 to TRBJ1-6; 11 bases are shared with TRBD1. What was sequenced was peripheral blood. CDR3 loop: CASSGTGGDNSPLHF. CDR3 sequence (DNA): TGCGCCAGCAGCGGGACAGGGGGGGACAATTCACCCCTCCACTTT. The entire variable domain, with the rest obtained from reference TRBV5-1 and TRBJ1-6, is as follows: KAGVTQTPRYLIKTRGQQVTLSCSPISGHRSVSWYQQTPGQGLQFLFEYFSETQRNKGNFPGRFSGRQFSNSRSEMNVSTLELGDSALYLCASSGTGGDNSPLHFGNGTRLTVT.